A selection of T cell receptor beta chains follows, all from one sample in a study of CD8 T cells in Susac syndrome. TCRdb used MiXCR to reprocess the immunoSEQ multiplex PCR reads, holding one entry per CDR3 protein. The table has 150,000 to 200,000 distinct CDR3 sequences, approximately 96% seen once. Material for sequencing was CD4+ T cells from PBMCs. The receptors were sampled from a human donor with multiple sclerosis. Both conserved end residues are trimmed from each CDR3.

TRBV5-1	TRBJ1-2	ASSLQTGNDYGYT
TRBV2	TRBJ2-7	ASQGQGYEQY
TRBV19	TRBJ2-3	ASSITDTQY
TRBV15	TRBJ1-1	ATSRGQGASAEAF
TRBV28	TRBJ2-7	ASSLGGVEQY
TRBV7-9	TRBJ1-1	ASSLEGLWWQMNTEAF
TRBV20-1	TRBJ2-1	SAHPRGVSYNEQF
TRBV9	TRBJ2-5	ASSSFQGLAEETQY
TRBV7-2	TRBJ2-3	ASSARDRTDTQY
TRBV6-6	TRBJ1-1	ASSKTNRVGTEAF
TRBV25-1	TRBJ1-5	ASSEEKGSNQPQH
TRBV19	TRBJ1-5	ASQDRVTQPQH
TRBV14	TRBJ2-7	ASSPSLAGEQY
TRBV20-1	TRBJ2-5	SGSGGDQETQY
TRBV3-1	TRBJ2-2	ASSQGELF
TRBV10-3	TRBJ2-1	AIRDRGHNEQF
TRBV7-9	TRBJ2-1	ASTSSGGASSYNEQF
TRBV12-3/TRBV12-4	TRBJ1-4	ATRRTEVNEKLF
TRBV29-1	TRBJ1-2	SVLYRDPYGYT
TRBV2	TRBJ1-5	ASSYANNQPQH
TRBV28	TRBJ2-1	ASSSTDRNEQF
TRBV7-2	TRBJ2-5	ASSLGLPSQETQY
TRBV19	TRBJ1-2	ASSIDRGYGYT